A selection of T cell receptor beta chains follows, all from one sample in a study of CD8 T cells in Susac syndrome. TCRdb recomputed calls from the immunoSEQ multiplex PCR reads with MiXCR, one row per CDR3 protein. The sample has 180,000 or so distinct CDR3 sequences, about 95% seen once. Sample: CD4+ T cells from PBMCs. These receptors were taken from a human donor in good health. Each CDR3 is given with its conserved first and last residue. D genes are given only for firm matches. Clone size is shown for a subset of rows, as once, few, many or a class of expanded clone.

clone_size j_call v_call cdr3_length d_call cdr3_aa cdr3_nt
once TRBJ2-3 TRBV20-1 13 - CSAPLRGADTQYF TGCAGTGCTCCTCTCCGAGGGGCAGATACGCAGTATTTT
few TRBJ1-1 TRBV30 14 - CAWSVFGGNTEAFF TGTGCCTGGAGTGTATTTGGGGGGAACACTGAAGCTTTCTTT
- TRBJ2-7 TRBV30 14 - CAWTLRHNSYEQYF TGTGCCTGGACACTTAGACACAACTCCTACGAGCAGTACTTC
- TRBJ2-2 TRBV9 16 - CASSVDMAGNTGELFF TGTGCCAGCAGCGTAGATATGGCGGGAAACACCGGGGAGCTGTTTTTT
- TRBJ2-7 TRBV28 14 - CASSFSQGTYEQYF TGTGCCAGCAGTTTTAGCCAGGGAACCTACGAGCAGTACTTC
- TRBJ1-3 TRBV20-1 14 - CSAPGQGLGNTIYF TGCAGTGCCCCCGGGCAGGGACTTGGAAACACCATATATTTT
- TRBJ2-6 TRBV7-3 15 - CASSSAGAGANVLTF TGTGCCAGCAGCTCCGCAGGGGCTGGGGCCAACGTCCTGACTTTC
- TRBJ2-7 TRBV28 13 TRBD1 CASSWDRNYEQYF TGTGCCAGCAGTTGGGACAGGAACTACGAGCAGTACTTC
- TRBJ2-3 TRBV20-1 16 TRBD1 CSASQTGSPSRDTQYF TGCAGTGCTAGCCAGACAGGGAGTCCCTCTAGGGATACGCAGTATTTT
- TRBJ2-7 TRBV29-1 13 TRBD2 CSVFSGRAYEQYF TGCAGCGTTTTTAGCGGGAGGGCCTACGAGCAGTACTTC
- TRBJ2-5 TRBV5-4 13 - CASSLAILKTQYF TGTGCCAGCAGCTTGGCCATCCTAAAGACCCAGTACTTC
- TRBJ1-1 TRBV5-1 15 TRBD1 CASSFLQGARAEAFF TGCGCCAGCAGCTTTCTGCAGGGGGCAAGGGCTGAAGCTTTCTTT
- TRBJ2-1 TRBV24-1 15 - CATSDLGSRGNEQFF TGTGCCACCAGTGATTTGGGTTCCCGGGGGAATGAGCAGTTCTTC
once TRBJ1-1 TRBV2 14 - CASRREGGSTEAFF TGTGCCAGCAGGAGGGAGGGGGGATCTACTGAAGCTTTCTTT
- TRBJ1-2 TRBV5-1 14 TRBD1 CASSIGQVNYGYTF TGCGCCAGCAGCATCGGACAGGTTAACTATGGCTACACCTTC
- TRBJ1-2 TRBV18 13 - CASSQDSNYGYTF TGTGCCAGCTCCCAGGACAGTAACTATGGCTACACCTTC
- TRBJ2-7 TRBV28 15 TRBD2 CASSLSGGSRYEQYF TGTGCCAGCAGTTTAAGTGGCGGGAGTCGGTACGAGCAGTACTTC
- TRBJ2-5 TRBV9 15 TRBD2 CASTKGLAGVETQYF TGTGCCAGCACCAAAGGACTAGCGGGAGTTGAGACCCAGTACTTC
- TRBJ1-5 TRBV27 14 TRBD1 CASSPGQGEQPQHF TGTGCCAGCAGTCCGGGACAGGGGGAACAGCCCCAGCATTTT
once TRBJ2-7 TRBV28 16 TRBD2 CASSLWGTSGSYEQYF TGTGCCAGCAGTTTATGGGGGACTAGCGGATCCTACGAGCAGTACTTC
- TRBJ2-7 TRBV5-6 13 TRBD1 CASSLNRGDEQYF TGTGCCAGCAGCTTGAACAGGGGGGACGAGCAGTACTTC
once TRBJ2-4 TRBV23-1 17 TRBD1 CASSHLQGAKAKNIQYF TGCGCCAGCAGTCATCTCCAGGGGGCTAAAGCCAAAAACATTCAGTACTTC
- TRBJ2-5 TRBV7-3 14 - CASSLSGPQETQYF TGTGCCAGCAGCCTTAGCGGTCCACAAGAGACCCAGTACTTC
once TRBJ2-5 TRBV28 17 TRBD1 CASSLYGRDRGRKTQYF TGTGCCAGCAGTTTGTATGGTCGGGACAGGGGGCGGAAGACCCAGTACTTC
- TRBJ2-1 TRBV6-6 16 TRBD1 CASTGQGALTYNEQFF TGTGCCAGCACCGGACAGGGGGCTTTAACCTACAATGAGCAGTTCTTC
once TRBJ1-2 TRBV20-1 13 - CSARPQGKQGYTF TGCAGTGCTAGACCACAGGGAAAGCAAGGCTACACCTTC
once TRBJ2-1 TRBV20-1 15 TRBD2 CSARVGSGGYNEQFF TGCAGTGCTAGAGTCGGGTCGGGGGGATACAATGAGCAGTTCTTC
- TRBJ2-2 TRBV24-1 17 TRBD2 CATSVRPGLANTGELFF TGTGCCACCAGTGTACGACCGGGACTAGCTAACACCGGGGAGCTGTTTTTT
- TRBJ1-5 TRBV6-6 13 - CASSYGHNQPQHF TGTGCCAGCAGTTACGGTCACAATCAGCCCCAGCATTTT
- TRBJ1-4 TRBV7-9 16 - CASSLVARASNEKLFF TGTGCCAGCAGCTTAGTGGCCAGGGCGTCAAATGAAAAACTGTTTTTT
- TRBJ2-6 TRBV30 19 TRBD1 CAWSTPGQGQRSGANVLTF TGTGCCTGGAGTACTCCGGGACAGGGTCAAAGGTCTGGGGCCAACGTCCTGACTTTC
- TRBJ2-7 TRBV28 15 - CASSPSIRGRHEQYF TGTGCCAGCAGTCCCTCCATCCGGGGGCGGCACGAGCAGTACTTC
- TRBJ2-2 TRBV30 14 - CAWTESPNTGELFF TGTGCCTGGACTGAAAGCCCGAACACCGGGGAGCTGTTTTTT
- TRBJ1-2 TRBV12-3/TRBV12-4 15 - CASNLQVHINYGYTF TGTGCCAGCAACCTACAGGTCCACATCAACTATGGCTACACCTTC
- TRBJ2-1 TRBV28 16 TRBD2 CASSTLAGAGYNEQFF TGTGCCAGCAGTACCCTAGCGGGAGCGGGGTACAATGAGCAGTTCTTC
once TRBJ2-3 TRBV29-1 16 - CSVEQNGAGGTDTQYF TGCAGCGTTGAACAAAATGGGGCAGGGGGCACAGATACGCAGTATTTT
- TRBJ1-1 TRBV6-5 13 - CASSYSRGGGAFF TGTGCCAGCAGTTACTCGAGGGGCGGGGGAGCTTTCTTT
- TRBJ1-2 TRBV28 17 TRBD1 CASSFSGQDFNVYGYTF TGTGCCAGCAGTTTCTCCGGACAGGATTTCAACGTTTATGGCTACACCTTC
- TRBJ1-2 TRBV20-1 12 - CSASMGVYGYTF TGCAGTGCTAGTATGGGTGTTTATGGCTACACCTTC
- TRBJ2-5 TRBV20-1 12 - CSARLEAETQYF TGCAGTGCTAGACTAGAGGCTGAGACCCAGTACTTC
- TRBJ1-1 TRBV20-1 13 - CSAGLDPSREAFF TGCAGTGCTGGTTTGGATCCGTCTAGGGAAGCTTTCTTT
- TRBJ1-1 TRBV27 10 - CASYPTEAFF TGTGCCAGCTACCCCACTGAAGCTTTCTTT
- TRBJ1-1 TRBV30 13 - CAWSASYNYEAFF TGTGCCTGGAGTGCCAGTTACAATTATGAAGCTTTCTTT